The 10 T cell receptor beta chains reported below all come from one sample, sequenced in a study of cytomegalovirus exposure and HLA in healthy donors. PCR was performed using 60 Vbeta and 13 Jbeta primers. Method: immunoSEQ multiplex PCR; TCRdb's copy keeps in-frame clones and lacks some. Counted here are about 230,000 clones, around 88% occurring once; the ten biggest clones make up less than 1.2%. The sample was PBMCs. The receptors originated from a woman aged 18-29 years in good health and CMV-seronegative.

This clone has a handful of counts. The gene calls are TRBV7-9 and TRBJ2-3; D unresolved. The CDR3 is made up of 13 amino acids. CDR1 is SEHNR and CDR2 is FQNEAQ in the germline V gene (reference sequence). Trimming pared 3 bases from V and 2 bases from J, leaving 6 bases between. The CDR3 loop reads CASSFGPTDTQYF. As DNA, the CDR3 is TGTGCCAGCAGCTTTGGCCCCACAGATACGCAGTATTTT.

The genes are TRBV7-9 and TRBJ2-1, with D possibly matching TRBD2 (6 bases). Germline CDR1 reads SEHNR; CDR2 reads FQNEAQ (reference sequence). The CDR3 contains 15 residues. V was clipped by 6 bases and J by 2 bases, with 14 bases between them. DNA for the CDR3: TGTGCCAGCAGGGCGGGACCGACCCCCTACAATGAGCAGTTCTTC. It codes for CASRAGPTPYNEQFF.

V and J are TRBV6-5 and TRBJ1-1, with D possibly matching TRBD1 (5 bases). The V end lost 4 bases, the J end lost 5 bases, and 17 bases lay between the germline ends. This CDR3 is 15 amino acids long. Germline V gene sequence: CDR1 MNHEY, CDR2 SVGAGI. CDR3 in amino acids: CASSSTGEGRTEAFF. In DNA form, the CDR3 reads TGTGCCAGCAGTTCTACCGGGGAGGGGCGGACTGAAGCTTTCTTT.

CDR3 nucleotide sequence: TGTGCCAGTAGTATGGGGCCAGGGGGCGCGAACTATGGCTACACCTTC. Translating gives CASSMGPGGANYGYTF. V usage is TRBV19 and J usage is TRBJ1-2, with 8 bases aligning to TRBD1. The CDR3 is 16 amino acids. The trim removed 3 bases at V and 2 bases at J, leaving 8 bases unmatched. Germline CDR1 and CDR2: LNHDA and SQIVND (reference sequence).

The genes are TRBV7-8 and TRBJ2-5; 8 nucleotides align to TRBD2. Unmatched junction bases numbered 4, after V lost 3 bases and J lost 4 bases. The CDR3 has 14 residues. Germline CDR1 is SGHVS and CDR2 is FQNEAQ. The CDR3 loop reads CASSFSGRGETQYF. The CDR3 DNA follows: TGTGCCAGCAGCTTCAGCGGGAGAGGAGAGACCCAGTACTTC.

This chain connects TRBV6-6 to TRBJ2-5; maybe TRBD2 (6 bases). The DNA end favors TRBJ2-7, so the J call may be wrong. Germline V gene sequence: CDR1 MNHNY, CDR2 SVGAGI (reference sequence). This CDR3 has 14 amino acids. The CDR3, as DNA: TGTGCCAGCATCCTGGACGGGGGAGGCTACGAGCAGTACTTC. The encoded protein is CASILDGGGYEQYF.

The table lists this clone with a count of one. This rearrangement joins TRBV9 to TRBJ2-3, with D possibly being TRBD2 (6 bases). CDR1 and CDR2 from the germline V gene are SGDLS and YYNGEE. The CDR3 totals 15 residues. Trimming left V 0 bases short and J 2 bases short, with 10 bases between. CDR3 sequence: CASSVGWGVTDTQYF. The CDR3 region has the DNA TGTGCCAGCAGCGTAGGGTGGGGGGTCACAGATACGCAGTATTTT.

The V gene is TRBV5-1, the J gene TRBJ1-1; 7 bases map to TRBD1. Germline CDR1 SGHRS, CDR2 YFSETQ. Unmatched junction bases numbered 9, after V lost 4 bases and J lost 0 bases. The CDR3 is 16 amino acids. The CDR3 bases are TGCGCCAGCAGCCCACAAGGGGACAGATTGAACACTGAAGCTTTCTTT. The encoded protein is CASSPQGDRLNTEAFF.

This clone came up once. For the CDR3, the DNA is TGCGCCAGCAGTGGACAACTTAACACCGGGGAGCTGTTTTTT. Its protein product is CASSGQLNTGELFF. The rearrangement uses TRBV10-1 and TRBJ2-2, with D uncertain. Germline lookup yields CDR1 WNHNN and CDR2 SYGVQD (reference sequence). The CDR3 contains 14 residues. The V end was cut by 4 bases, the J end by 2 bases, with 8 bases between.

This clone turned up a few times. The sample holds other DNA sequences that translate to the same CDR3. The chain carries TRBV6-1 and TRBJ1-1, with D possibly being TRBD1 (6 bases). The V and J ends lost 3 bases and 5 bases respectively, with 7 bases between them. The CDR3 has 12 amino acids. Germline V gives CDR1 MNHNS, CDR2 SASEGT. CDR3 residues: CASSDRGTEAFF. As DNA, the CDR3 is TGTGCCAGCAGTGACAGGGGTACTGAAGCTTTCTTT.